A single sample gave rise to the 32 T cell receptor beta chains below, sequenced in a study of breast tumors, draining lymph nodes, adjacent tissues. From the multiplex PCR reads, TCRdb called clonotypes with MiXCR, one entry per CDR3 protein. Among about 270,000 distinct CDR3 sequences listed, over 30% were seen once. Axillary draining lymph nodes of breast cancer patients supplied the node samples. Sequencing was carried out using axillary lymph node tissue. The receptors were gathered from a female donor with breast cancer. Some clones in this sample may be carry-over from other donors' samples.

The V gene is TRBV7-4, the J gene TRBJ1-2; D is unresolved. This CDR3 comprises 15 residues. The germline V gene encodes CDR1 SGHVT and CDR2 SQSDAQ. With 8 bases removed from V and 3 bases from J, the gap between germline ends came to 19 bases. The CDR3: CASSPGRGRDYGYTF. DNA for the CDR3: TGTGCCAGCTCACCAGGACGAGGGCGCGACTATGGCTACACCTTC.

This clonotype was recorded many times. The genes are TRBV4-2 and TRBJ2-3; 11 bases align to TRBD2. Germline CDR1 reads LGHNA; CDR2 reads YNFKEQ. CDR3 length: 18 residues. V shed 1 base and J 3 bases; nucleotides not matched to a gene: 9. The DNA of the CDR3 is TGTGCCAGCAGCCAAGGGGTAACTAGCGGGAGTTGGACAGATACGCAGTATTTT. It translates to CASSQGVTSGSWTDTQYF.

The J gene is TRBJ1-6, the V gene TRBV20-1; perhaps TRBD1 as D (5 bases). The CDR3 spans 13 residues. With 5 bases removed from V and 8 bases from J, the gap between germline ends came to 13 bases. Germline V gives CDR1 DFQATT, CDR2 SNEGSKA (reference sequence). CDR3 region: CSALQGPDSPLHF. In nucleotides, the CDR3 is TGCAGTGCTCTTCAGGGTCCGGATTCACCCCTCCACTTT.

The chain combines TRBV6-5 with TRBJ2-4; 7 bases are shared with TRBD2. Germline V gene sequence: CDR1 MNHEY, CDR2 SVGAGI. CDR3 size: 16 residues. V was clipped by 5 bases and J by 0 bases; unmatched bases: 7. CDR3 sequence (DNA): TGTGCCAGCAGTCACCGGGGGGAAATAGCCAAAAACATTCAGTACTTC. Translation: CASSHRGEIAKNIQYF.

V usage is TRBV30 and J usage is TRBJ2-1; 11 bases agree with TRBD1. Germline CDR1 GTSNPN, CDR2 SVGIG (reference sequence). CDR3 length: 13 residues. V dropped 5 bases and J dropped 8; count of bases not matched to a gene: 5. DNA for the CDR3: TGTGCCTGGGCCGGACAGGGGGCGGATGAGCAGTTCTTC. The encoded protein is CAWAGQGADEQFF.

This chain links TRBV6-2 or TRBV6-3 with TRBJ1-5; D might be TRBD1 (5 bases). Looked up from germline, CDR1 is MNHEY and CDR2 is SVGEGT. Trimming cost V 6 bases and J 3 bases, with 12 bases left between them. The CDR3 is 14 amino acids. CDR3: CASRVQGSNQPQHF. The CDR3 nucleotides read TGTGCCAGCAGGGTCCAGGGATCCAATCAGCCCCAGCATTTT.

This clonotype was detected a few times. The J gene is TRBJ1-3, the V gene TRBV6-6, with D unclear. CDR3 length equals 17 residues. Trimming cost V 5 bases and J 0 bases, with 17 bases left between them. Germline V CDR1 and CDR2: MNHNY, SVGAGI (reference sequence). CDR3 sequence (DNA): TGTGCCAGCAGTCACGGGTCACCAGGCGGCTCTGGAAACACCATATATTTT. Translating gives CASSHGSPGGSGNTIYF.

This clonotype has a count of ten or more. The rearrangement uses TRBV6-2 or TRBV6-3 and TRBJ1-5; unclear D gene. CDR1 and CDR2 from the germline V gene are MNHEY and SVGEGT. The V end lost 5 bases, the J end lost 4 bases, and 9 bases lay between the germline ends. The CDR3 is 13 amino acids. CDR3 bases: TGTGCCAGCAGTCCCTCCCAAAATCAGCCCCAGCATTTT. It encodes CASSPSQNQPQHF.

Turning to this clonotype: One base away lies a much larger clone, so this may be a sequencing read error. This chain joins TRBV6-1 and TRBJ2-7; TRBD2 agrees at 8 bases. Germline lookup yields CDR1 MNHNS and CDR2 SASEGT. The CDR3 length is 13 residues. CDR3 region: CPSSFSGNYEQYF. CDR3 nucleotide sequence: TGTCCCAGCAGTTTTAGCGGGAACTACGAGCAGTACTTC.

On this clonotype: Just one base apart from a much larger clone, this may be a read error. This chain uses TRBV6-6 with TRBJ1-5; 7 bases map to TRBD1. V dropped 0 bases and J dropped 1; count of bases not matched to a gene: 12. Germline values: CDR1 MNHNY, CDR2 SVGAGI (reference sequence). The CDR3 is made up of 19 amino acids. CDR3 DNA sequence: TGTGCCAGCAGTTACTCGGTCTTAGCGACAGGGACAAGCAATCAGCCCCAGCATTTT. It encodes CASSYSVLATGTSNQPQHF.

The sample holds many counts of this clonotype. V gene TRBV28 combines with J gene TRBJ2-5; tentatively, D is TRBD2 (5 bases). Per the germline V gene, CDR1 is MDHEN and CDR2 is SYDVKM. The CDR3 covers 12 residues. The V end lost 6 bases, the J end lost 4 bases, and 9 bases lay between the germline ends. The CDR3 DNA sequence: TGTGCCAGCAGCTCTGCGGGAGAGACCCAGTACTTC. Translated: CASSSAGETQYF.

There are many counts of this clonotype. The chain is built from TRBV7-3 and TRBJ1-4; D is unresolved. This CDR3 is built from 13 residues. The V and J ends lost 5 bases and 0 bases respectively, with 4 bases between them. Germline V gives CDR1 SGHTA, CDR2 FQGTGA. The CDR3 reads CASSHATNEKLFF. In DNA, the CDR3 is TGTGCCAGCAGCCACGCAACTAATGAAAAACTGTTTTTT.

In this sample, this clonotype turned up many times. The chain employs TRBV10-1 and TRBJ2-1; 7 bases are shared with TRBD2. CDR3 length equals 19 residues. V dropped 2 bases and J dropped 1; count of bases not matched to a gene: 14. CDR1 WNHNN and CDR2 SYGVQD come from the germline V gene (reference sequence). The CDR3 spells CASSEGAGVGLDSYNEQFF. DNA of the CDR3: TGCGCCAGCAGTGAGGGGGCGGGAGTGGGGCTCGATTCCTACAATGAGCAGTTCTTC.

A word on this clonotype: A much larger clone differs from this one at a single base, so this may be a read error. This chain joins TRBV7-2 and TRBJ1-2; 7 nucleotides match TRBD1. The CDR3 sequence is 14 residues long. Germline V gives CDR1 SGHTA, CDR2 FQGNSA. CDR3 nucleotide sequence: TGTGCCAGCGGCACCAGACAGGGTAGGGATGGCTTCACCTTC. It is translated as CASGTRQGRDGFTF.

This rearrangement joins TRBV5-4 to TRBJ2-7; 10 bases are a match to TRBD2. The CDR3 spans 17 residues. With V trimmed by 3 bases and J by 5 bases, 14 bases remained unmatched. Germline V gives CDR1 SGHNT, CDR2 YYREEE (reference sequence). This chain's CDR3 is CASSWGPGSGRGDEQYF. For the CDR3, the DNA is TGTGCCAGCAGCTGGGGGCCCGGAAGCGGGAGGGGCGACGAGCAGTACTTC.

Points on this clonotype: One junction end does not reproduce the germline sequence, and a read error may be involved. The rearrangement joins TRBV7-9 to TRBJ2-1; 7 positions agree with TRBD2. This CDR3 comprises 16 residues. Germline V gene data show CDR1 as SEHNR and CDR2 as FQNEAQ (reference sequence). The CDR3 loop reads CAGSQTTGRTYNEQFF. CDR3 sequence (DNA): TGTGCCGGCAGTCAAACAACCGGGAGGACGTACAATGAGCAGTTCTTC.

Details on this clonotype: A read error may be the cause here, since a much bigger clone is one base away. The rearrangement links TRBV4-3 to TRBJ2-1; 7 bases map to TRBD2. Per germline, CDR1 LGHNA and CDR2 YSLEER. The CDR3 contains 13 residues. With 1 base clipped from V and 10 bases from J, the junction kept 4 bases outside the gene matches. The CDR3 protein is CASSQGLRGEQFF. For the CDR3, the DNA is TGCGCCAGCAGCCAAGGCTTGCGGGGGGAGCAGTTCTTC.

In its sample, this clonotype was seen a few times. A single base separates this from a much larger clone, so it may be a read error. This rearrangement joins TRBV19 to TRBJ2-7, with D perhaps TRBD1 (5 bases). The CDR3 sequence is 15 residues long. CDR1 and CDR2 (germline): LNHDA, SQIVND (reference sequence). The V end was cut by 10 bases, the J end by 1 base, with 20 bases between. CDR3 in amino acids: CANTYAAAGSYEQYF. In DNA, the CDR3 is TGTGCCAATACCTATGCTGCGGCAGGGTCCTACGAGCAGTACTTC. The full variable domain, with the rest looked up from reference TRBV19 and TRBJ2-7, is DGGITQSPKYLFRKEGQNVTLSCEQNLNHDAMYWYRQDPGQGLRLIYYSQIVNDFQKGDIAEGYSVSREKKESFPLTVTSAQKNPTAFYLCANTYAAAGSYEQYFGPGTRLTVT.

This clonotype was detected ten times or more. A read error may account for a junction end that differs from germline. The J gene is TRBJ1-3, the V gene TRBV20-1; D uncertain. The germline V gene has CDR1 DFQATT and CDR2 SNEGSKA (reference sequence). The CDR3 has 14 amino acids. Here the CDR3 reads CSTSRWPAGNTIYF. For the CDR3, the DNA is TGCAGTACTAGTCGGTGGCCCGCTGGAAACACCATATATTTT.

This clonotype was detected ten times or more. The rearrangement uses TRBV6-5 and TRBJ1-2, with 7 positions matching TRBD1. The germline V gene encodes CDR1 MNHEY and CDR2 SVGAGI. V dropped 6 bases and J dropped 5; count of bases not matched to a gene: 12. The length of the CDR3 is 15 residues. Here the CDR3 DNA reads TGTGCCAGCAGACCACCACAGGGGACCGGGTATGGCTACACCTTC. Its protein is CASRPPQGTGYGYTF.

The table lists this clonotype with many counts. The J gene is TRBJ2-3, the V gene TRBV5-1, with TRBD1 matching over 7 bases. CDR3 size: 15 residues. With 2 bases clipped from V and 3 bases from J, the junction kept 6 bases outside the gene matches. CDR1 and CDR2 from the germline V gene are SGHRS and YFSETQ. Written as DNA, the CDR3 is TGCGCCAGCAGCTTAAACACCAGGGGGACAGATACGCAGTATTTT. Encoded protein: CASSLNTRGTDTQYF.

Many counts were recorded for this clonotype. The chain has TRBV7-9 and TRBJ1-2, with D maybe TRBD1 (5 bases). CDR1 and CDR2 from the germline V gene are SEHNR and FQNEAQ (reference sequence). V was cut by 4 bases and J by 4 bases, with 13 bases left in between. CDR3 length: 14 residues. CDR3 coding DNA: TGTGCCAGCAGCTCCAGGGATCGGGTCTATGGCTACACCTTC. This sequence encodes CASSSRDRVYGYTF.

In regard to this clonotype: A much larger clone differs by one base, so this may be a read error. The chain recombines TRBV5-1 with TRBJ1-4; 10 positions match TRBD1. CDR1 is SGHRS and CDR2 is YFSETQ in the germline V gene. The CDR3 covers 16 residues. CDR3 residues: CAGSFQPGQGSEKLFF. CDR3 sequence (DNA): TGCGCCGGCAGCTTTCAACCGGGACAGGGGAGTGAAAAACTGTTTTTT. The full variable domain, its missing parts supplied by reference TRBV5-1 and TRBJ1-4, is KAGVTQTPRYLIKTRGQQVTLSCSPISGHRSVSWYQQTPGQGLQFLFEYFSETQRNKGNFPGRFSGRQFSNSRSEMNVSTLELGDSALYLCAGSFQPGQGSEKLFFGSGTQLSVL.

The chain recombines TRBV25-1 with TRBJ1-2; D might be TRBD1 (6 bases). CDR1 MGHDK and CDR2 SYGVNS come from the germline V gene. V dropped 8 bases and J dropped 6 bases, with 22 bases sitting between them. This CDR3 comprises 15 residues. CDR3 coding DNA: TGTGCCAGCTCACCGGGACTACAGGGTGAGGATGGCTACACCTTC. Its protein product is CASSPGLQGEDGYTF.

This sequence joins TRBV7-9 and TRBJ1-1; D gene unclear. The germline gives CDR1 SEHNR, CDR2 FQNEAQ (reference sequence). The CDR3 sequence is 14 residues long. V was trimmed by 0 bases and J by 0 bases, leaving 5 bases between them. CDR3 protein: CASSLAQMNTEAFF. The CDR3 DNA reads as TGTGCCAGCAGCTTAGCACAGATGAACACTGAAGCTTTCTTT.

This clonotype was recorded at least ten times. This chain uses TRBV6-5 with TRBJ2-7, with 9 bases identical to TRBD1. The germline CDR1 and CDR2 sequences are MNHEY and SVGAGI. The CDR3 length is 14 residues. Trimming cost V 2 bases and J 6 bases; bases outside gene matches: 5. In nucleotides, the CDR3 is TGTGCCAGCAGTTACGTCGGGACAGGGAGCGAGCAGTACTTC. Amino acid sequence: CASSYVGTGSEQYF.

This clonotype was detected ten times or more. V is TRBV25-1 and J is TRBJ2-7; 9 bases fit TRBD1. The CDR3 length is 12 residues. The V gene end was trimmed by 8 bases and the J gene end by 4 bases; junction bases not matched to a gene: 3. Germline V gives CDR1 MGHDK, CDR2 SYGVNS. The CDR3: CASAQGAYEQYF. The CDR3 DNA is TGTGCCAGCGCACAGGGGGCGTACGAGCAGTACTTC.

There are many counts of this clonotype. The rearrangement uses TRBV7-9 and TRBJ2-1, with 8 positions matching TRBD2. The trim removed 4 bases at V and 10 bases at J, leaving 15 bases unmatched. The CDR3 is 16 residues long. Germline V CDR1 and CDR2: SEHNR, FQNEAQ (reference sequence). CDR3 in amino acids: CASSSSPSRGGDEQFF. The CDR3 DNA reads TGTGCCAGCAGCTCCTCCCCCAGCCGGGGGGGTGACGAGCAGTTCTTC.

This clonotype was counted between two and nine times. This may arise from a read error, as a much more abundant clone is one base away. This chain joins TRBV20-1 and TRBJ1-2; D is possibly TRBD1 (6 bases). Looked up from germline, CDR1 is DFQATT and CDR2 is SNEGSKA (reference sequence). This CDR3 comprises 14 residues. The CDR3 coding sequence is TGCAGTGTCCCGACACAGGGAGCTAACTCTGGCTACACCTTC. This codes for CSVPTQGANSGYTF.

This clonotype showed up many times. The chain joins TRBV4-3 to TRBJ2-7, with 11 bases identical to TRBD2. The CDR3 spans 15 residues. V shed 6 bases and J 2 bases; nucleotides not matched to a gene: 6. Germline V gives CDR1 LGHNA, CDR2 YSLEER. The DNA of the CDR3 is TGCGCCAGCAGAGAACTAGCGGGGGAGACCTACGAGCAGTACTTC. It encodes CASRELAGETYEQYF.

This clonotype was recorded many times. The chain has TRBV4-2 and TRBJ1-4; D unclear. CDR1 and CDR2 from the germline V gene are LGHNA and YNFKEQ. The CDR3 is 11 residues long. The V gene lost 1 base and the J gene lost 16 bases, with 10 bases spanning the gap. The CDR3 nucleotides read TGTGCCAGCAGCCAAGGGGGAGGTACGTTTTTT. It codes for CASSQGGGTFF.

This clonotype was picked up many times. The V call is TRBV20-1, the J call TRBJ2-5, with 8 positions matching TRBD1. The germline CDR1 and CDR2 sequences are DFQATT and SNEGSKA (reference sequence). V was clipped by 6 bases and J by 5 bases; unmatched bases: 14. The CDR3 extends over 15 amino acids. CDR3 in amino acids: CSARGDRQKGETQYF. For the CDR3, the DNA is TGCAGTGCCAGGGGGGACAGGCAAAAGGGTGAGACCCAGTACTTC.